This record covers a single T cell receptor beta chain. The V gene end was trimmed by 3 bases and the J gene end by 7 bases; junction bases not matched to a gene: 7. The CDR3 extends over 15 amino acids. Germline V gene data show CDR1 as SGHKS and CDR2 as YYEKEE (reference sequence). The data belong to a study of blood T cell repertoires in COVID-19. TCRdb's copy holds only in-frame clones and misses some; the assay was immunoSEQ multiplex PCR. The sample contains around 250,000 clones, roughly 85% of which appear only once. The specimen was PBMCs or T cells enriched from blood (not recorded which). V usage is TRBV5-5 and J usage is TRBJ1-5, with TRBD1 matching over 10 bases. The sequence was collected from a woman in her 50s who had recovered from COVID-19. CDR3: CASSWGQGQGQPQHF. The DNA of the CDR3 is TGTGCCAGCAGCTGGGGACAGGGGCAGGGGCAGCCCCAGCATTTT. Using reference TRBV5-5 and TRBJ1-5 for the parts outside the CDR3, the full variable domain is DAGVTQSPTHLIKTRGQQVTLRCSPISGHKSVSWYQQVLGQGPQFIFQYYEKEERGRGNFPDRFSARQFPNYSSELNVNALLLGDSALYLCASSWGQGQGQPQHFGDGTRLSIL.